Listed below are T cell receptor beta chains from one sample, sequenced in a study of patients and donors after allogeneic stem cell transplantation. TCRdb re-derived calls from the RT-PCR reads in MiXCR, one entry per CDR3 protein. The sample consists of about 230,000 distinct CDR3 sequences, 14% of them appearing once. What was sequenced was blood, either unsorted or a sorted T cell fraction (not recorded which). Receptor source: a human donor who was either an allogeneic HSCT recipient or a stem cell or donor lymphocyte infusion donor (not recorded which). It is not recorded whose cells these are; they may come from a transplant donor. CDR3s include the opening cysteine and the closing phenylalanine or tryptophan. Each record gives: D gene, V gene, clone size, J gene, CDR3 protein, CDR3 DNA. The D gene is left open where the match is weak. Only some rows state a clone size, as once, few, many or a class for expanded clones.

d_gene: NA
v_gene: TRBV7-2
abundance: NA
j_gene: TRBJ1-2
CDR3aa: CASSLKNNLGYTF
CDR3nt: TGTGCCAGCAGCTTGAAAAACAACCTCGGCTACACCTTC

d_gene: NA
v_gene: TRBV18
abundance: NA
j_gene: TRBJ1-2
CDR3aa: CASSPEVGQINGYTF
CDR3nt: TGTGCCAGCTCACCAGAGGTGGGGCAGATAAATGGCTACACCTTC

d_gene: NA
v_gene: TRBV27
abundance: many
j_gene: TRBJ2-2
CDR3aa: CASMEGLNIDTGELFF
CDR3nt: TGTGCCAGCATGGAGGGGTTGAATATTGACACCGGGGAGCTGTTTTTT

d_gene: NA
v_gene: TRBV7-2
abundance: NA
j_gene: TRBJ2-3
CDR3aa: CASSLGRGPSGTDTQYF
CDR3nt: TGTGCCAGCAGCTTGGGGCGGGGACCTAGCGGCACAGATACGCAGTATTTT

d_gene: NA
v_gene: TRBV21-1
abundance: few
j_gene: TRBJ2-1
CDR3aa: CASRRNELEQFF
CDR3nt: TGTGCCAGCCGGCGGAACGAACTGGAGCAGTTCTTC

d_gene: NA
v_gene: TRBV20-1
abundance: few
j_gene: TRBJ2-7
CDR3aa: CSARPAVSYEQYF
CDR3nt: TGCAGTGCTAGGCCAGCGGTCTCCTACGAGCAGTACTTC

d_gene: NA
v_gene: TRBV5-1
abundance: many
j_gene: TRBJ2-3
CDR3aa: CASSRDATDTQYF
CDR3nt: TGCGCCAGCAGTCGGGACGCTACAGATACGCAGTATTTT

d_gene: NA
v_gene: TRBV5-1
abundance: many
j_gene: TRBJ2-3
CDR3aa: CATREGGGPDTQYF
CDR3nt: TGCGCCACCCGCGAAGGGGGGGGGCCGGATACGCAGTATTTT

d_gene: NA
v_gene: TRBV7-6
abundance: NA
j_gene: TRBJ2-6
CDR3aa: CASSLQGAGANVLTF
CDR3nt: TGTGCCAGCAGCTTACAAGGGGCTGGGGCCAACGTCCTGACTTTC

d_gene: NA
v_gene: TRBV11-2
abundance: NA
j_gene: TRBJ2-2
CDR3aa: CASSPLGSIGELFF
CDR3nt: TGTGCCAGCAGCCCCCTTGGGTCGATCGGGGAGCTGTTTTTT

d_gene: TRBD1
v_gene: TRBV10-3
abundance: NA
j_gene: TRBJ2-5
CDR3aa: CAARQGQETQYF
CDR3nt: TGTGCCGCGAGACAGGGTCAAGAGACCCAGTACTTC